This T cell receptor (beta chain) was captured by sequencing in a study of T cell repertoires in cytomegalovirus infection (dated by TCRdb to about 2019). About the investigation overall: Recently identified HLA-C-restricted CMV epitopes, whose presentation resists viral immunomodulation, were targeted by peptide stimulations together with well-studied HLA-B-restricted epitopes. The HLA type of each donor mattered for the analysis, because public TCR beta signatures pointed to carriage of CMV infection along with the matching HLA type.

The run used an Illumina HiSeq 1500. TCRdb reprocessing: public reads trimmed at Q25 with fastp, clones called with MiXCR, in-frame beta chains kept. Identical CDR3 proteins give one entry, which carries the most common genes and DNA. The sample has some 940,000 distinct CDR3 sequences on record, under 40% of them singletons. Around an eighth of the sample is taken by the ten largest. About this clonotype: It lacks a known antigen. No much larger clone is present one base from it, and per-base qualities are unavailable.

What the study reported, not specific to this receptor: In both this cohort and an independent cohort of 352 donors, the cumulative frequency of public TCR beta family members distinguished carriers of CMV infection plus the relevant HLA type. In the ex vivo response, HLA-C-restricted CMV-specific TCR beta clonotypes were dominant, and in two of eight donors the single most frequent clonotype came from this HLA-C-restricted group.

The germline V gene (reference sequence) provides CDR1 SEHNR and CDR2 FQNEAQ. Including cysteine and phenylalanine, the CDR3 has 11 amino acids. The only DNA kept is the CDR3, 33 bases in frame from the first base. V is cut by 7 bases and J by 7 bases, and the space between the germline ends is 8 bases. The intended sense of this specimen's treatment or condition label: in vitro stimulation with specific CMV peptide epitopes to enrich CMV-specific T cells. This sequence was found in a human donor in good health (CMV status not recorded). Some clones in this sample may be carry-over from other donors' samples. The chain was built from TRBV7-9 and TRBJ2-1; confidence is insufficient to name the D gene. The sequenced sample was cultured CD8+ T cells from PBMCs, obtained from culture after CMV antigen stimulation. The DNA sequence is TGTGCCAGCACCCGAACGAATGAGCAGTTCTTC. Its coded protein is CASTRTNEQFF.